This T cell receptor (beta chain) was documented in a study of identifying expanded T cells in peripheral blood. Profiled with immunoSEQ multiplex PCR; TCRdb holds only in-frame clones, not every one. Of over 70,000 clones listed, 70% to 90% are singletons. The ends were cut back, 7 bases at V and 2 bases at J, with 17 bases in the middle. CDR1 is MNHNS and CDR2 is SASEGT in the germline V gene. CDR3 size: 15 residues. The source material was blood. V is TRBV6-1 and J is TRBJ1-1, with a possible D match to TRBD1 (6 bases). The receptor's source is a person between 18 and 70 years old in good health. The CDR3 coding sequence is TGTGCCAGCACTCCCCGGGGGCAGGGCAACACTGAAGCTTTCTTT. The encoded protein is CASTPRGQGNTEAFF.